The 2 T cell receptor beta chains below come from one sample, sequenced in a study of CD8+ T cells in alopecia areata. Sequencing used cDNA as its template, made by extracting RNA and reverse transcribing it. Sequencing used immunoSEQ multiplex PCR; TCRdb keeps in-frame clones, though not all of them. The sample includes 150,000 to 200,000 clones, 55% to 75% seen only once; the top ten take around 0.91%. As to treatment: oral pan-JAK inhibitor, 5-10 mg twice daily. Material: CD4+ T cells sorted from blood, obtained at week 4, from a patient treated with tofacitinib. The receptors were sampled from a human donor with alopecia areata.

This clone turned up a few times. CDR3 amino acids: CASSLAPVAGANVLTF. CDR3 coding DNA: TGTGCCAGCAGCTTGGCCCCGGTGGCTGGGGCCAACGTCCTGACTTTC. The rearrangement links TRBV5-4 to TRBJ2-6; D gene uncertain. Trimming pared 0 bases from V and 2 bases from J, leaving 9 bases between. This CDR3 is built from 16 residues. Germline values: CDR1 SGHNT, CDR2 YYREEE (reference sequence).

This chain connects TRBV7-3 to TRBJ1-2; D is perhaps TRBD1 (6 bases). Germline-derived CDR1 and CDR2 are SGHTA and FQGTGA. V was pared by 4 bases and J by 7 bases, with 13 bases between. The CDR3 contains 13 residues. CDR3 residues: CASSSTGSGGYTF. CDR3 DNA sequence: TGTGCCAGCAGCTCTACAGGGAGTGGTGGCTACACCTTC.